The 30 T cell receptor beta chains listed next were all sequenced from one sample in a study of spatial heterogeneity in lung cancer. MiXCR was run by TCRdb on the 5' RACE reads, yielding one entry per CDR3 protein. Among tens of thousands of distinct CDR3 sequences listed, around 3.3% were seen once. Regarding time point: sample taken at primary tumor resection. The source was normal lung tissue next to the tumor, collected at surgery. The source is a male donor with early-stage non-small cell lung cancer.

This clonotype was seen only a few times. The rearrangement uses TRBV7-2 and TRBJ2-5; tentative D call: TRBD1 (5 bases). Germline values: CDR1 SGHTA, CDR2 FQGNSA. The CDR3 has 14 residues. V lost 1 base and J lost 4, with 10 bases in between. CDR3: CASSLGIGAETQYF. The CDR3 region has the DNA TGTGCCAGCAGCTTAGGAATAGGGGCAGAGACCCAGTACTTC.

This clonotype was detected many times. This chain joins TRBV20-1 and TRBJ2-1; D not certain. The CDR3 runs 12 residues. Trimming left V 3 bases short and J 10 bases short, with 13 bases between. CDR1 and CDR2 from the germline V gene are DFQATT and SNEGSKA (reference sequence). The CDR3 DNA reads TGCAGTGCTAGTCCCACATCCGAGGAGCAGTTCTTC. Translated, it gives CSASPTSEEQFF.

This clonotype was seen many times. The chain uses TRBV2 and TRBJ1-4; the D is unclear. V gave up 7 bases and J gave up 7 bases, with 10 bases separating them. Germline loops: CDR1 SNHLY, CDR2 FYNNEI. The CDR3 spans 12 residues. The CDR3 DNA sequence: TGTGCCAGCAAGCTAGAGGGTGAAAAACTGTTTTTT. Translation gives CASKLEGEKLFF.

This clonotype appeared many times. This sequence joins TRBV5-1 and TRBJ2-2; D gene ambiguous. CDR1 is SGHRS, CDR2 YFSETQ, per germline. This CDR3 spans 14 amino acids. The V end was cut by 3 bases, the J end by 6 bases, with 12 bases between. DNA of the CDR3: TGCGCCAGCAGCTCAACGTCTGGATCCGGGGAGCTGTTTTTT. As protein: CASSSTSGSGELFF.

This clonotype was detected ten times or more. The chain couples TRBV12-3 or TRBV12-4 to TRBJ2-5, with a tentative D call TRBD1 (6 bases). CDR3 length: 14 amino acids. Trimming removed 7 bases from V and 1 base from J, with 13 bases in between. Here the CDR3 reads CASTPWGLQETQYF. CDR3 DNA: TGTGCCAGCACCCCGTGGGGGCTCCAAGAGACCCAGTACTTC.

This clonotype was counted many times. The V gene is TRBV6-1, the J gene TRBJ1-4; no firm D call. The length of the CDR3 is 14 residues. The germline V gene has CDR1 MNHNS and CDR2 SASEGT. Trimming took 5 bases from V and 4 from J, leaving 11 bases between them. The CDR3 is CASSIGLYNEKLFF. DNA of the CDR3: TGTGCCAGCAGTATAGGGCTGTATAATGAAAAACTGTTTTTT.

This clonotype was recorded many times. The chain carries TRBV5-1 and TRBJ2-5; 7 nucleotides align to TRBD2. V lost 0 bases, J lost 9 bases, and 11 bases stayed unmatched. Germline V gives CDR1 SGHRS, CDR2 YFSETQ. The CDR3 is 15 residues long. The CDR3 DNA is TGCGCCAGCAGCTTGGCCTCCGGACTAGTTGAGTCCCAGTACTTC. This sequence encodes CASSLASGLVESQYF. Full variable domain (missing parts from reference TRBV5-1 and TRBJ2-5): KAGVTQTPRYLIKTRGQQVTLSCSPISGHRSVSWYQQTPGQGLQFLFEYFSETQRNKGNFPGRFSGRQFSNSRSEMNVSTLELGDSALYLCASSLASGLVESQYFGPGTRLLVL.

The chain has TRBV10-3 and TRBJ2-3; 10 bases line up with TRBD2. V shed 6 bases and J 3 bases; nucleotides not matched to a gene: 3. The germline CDR1 and CDR2 sequences are ENHRY and SYGVKD. The length of the CDR3 is 14 residues. The chain's CDR3 is CAIRLAGETDTQYF. CDR3 in DNA: TGTGCCATCAGGCTAGCGGGAGAAACAGATACGCAGTATTTT.

The rearrangement links TRBV7-8 to TRBJ2-1; 7 positions agree with TRBD1. V lost 5 bases and J lost 5; bases outside the gene matches: 6. Per the germline V gene, CDR1 is SGHVS and CDR2 is FQNEAQ. The CDR3 runs 14 residues. The CDR3 nucleotides are TGTGCCAGCAGCGAGGACAGGAGCGACAATGAGCAGTTCTTC. This translates into CASSEDRSDNEQFF.

This clonotype was counted between two and nine times. The chain employs TRBV7-2 and TRBJ1-5; D perhaps matches TRBD1 (5 bases). Trimming pared 5 bases from V and 5 bases from J, leaving 13 bases between. Germline V CDR1 and CDR2: SGHTA, FQGNSA. This CDR3 region has 14 residues. The CDR3 bases are TGTGCCAGCAGCCGAGCGGGGCGGTATCAGCCCCAGCATTTT. It codes for CASSRAGRYQPQHF.

In its sample, this clonotype was seen many times. The chain has TRBV24-1 and TRBJ2-2, with D possibly TRBD1 on 5 matching bases. CDR3 length equals 13 residues. With 9 bases removed from V and 4 bases from J, the gap between germline ends came to 11 bases. Germline V gene sequence: CDR1 KGHDR, CDR2 SFDVKD. The CDR3 DNA follows: TGTGCCACCGCGAGACAGTTCACCGGGGAGCTGTTTTTT. Residues: CATARQFTGELFF.

This clonotype was seen ten or more times. This rearrangement joins TRBV7-3 to TRBJ1-5; D is perhaps TRBD1 (6 bases). This CDR3 region has 11 residues. The V gene's germline CDR1 is SGHTA and CDR2 FQGTGA. Trimming shortened V by 11 bases and J by 7 bases, and 12 bases separated the two germline ends. The CDR3 DNA reads as TGTGCCGAGGCAGGGGACCAGCCCCAGCATTTT. Translation gives CAEAGDQPQHF. Complete variable domain (other parts from reference TRBV7-3 and TRBJ1-5): GAGVSQTPSNKVTEKGKYVELRCDPISGHTALYWYRQSLGQGPEFLIYFQGTGAADDSGLPNDRFFAVRPEGSVSTLKIQRTERGDSAVYLCAEAGDQPQHFGDGTRLSIL.

There are many counts of this clonotype. The rearrangement uses TRBV6-2 or TRBV6-3 and TRBJ1-5; D unclear. The CDR3 consists of 14 residues. In germline, CDR1 is MNHEY, CDR2 SVGEGT. V lost 0 bases to trimming and J lost 6 bases, with 9 bases between them. In nucleotides, the CDR3 is TGTGCCAGCAGTTACTCCGGGCCGGCTCAGCCCCAGCATTTT. As protein: CASSYSGPAQPQHF.

This clonotype came up many times. The chain recombines TRBV10-3 with TRBJ2-1; TRBD1 agrees at 9 bases. Per germline, CDR1 ENHRY and CDR2 SYGVKD. The CDR3 runs to 14 residues. Trimming took 8 bases from V and 2 from J; bases not matched to a gene: 4. The CDR3, as DNA: TGTGCCATCCGACAGGGGGACGCCTACAATGAGCAGTTCTTC. Amino acid sequence: CAIRQGDAYNEQFF.

This clonotype was counted ten times or more. The chain joins TRBV27 to TRBJ2-1, with a possible D match to TRBD1 (6 bases). Germline lookup yields CDR1 MNHEY and CDR2 SMNVEV (reference sequence). The length of the CDR3 is 14 residues. The V end lost 6 bases, the J end lost 7 bases, and 16 bases lay between the germline ends. CDR3 loop: CASRVQGLENEQFF. The CDR3 region has the DNA TGTGCCAGCAGGGTTCAGGGGCTTGAGAATGAGCAGTTCTTC.

This clonotype was recorded a few times. This chain uses TRBV28 with TRBJ2-7; D not resolved. Germline V CDR1 and CDR2: MDHEN, SYDVKM. This CDR3 comprises 12 residues. The ends were cut back, 6 bases at V and 3 bases at J, with 9 bases in the middle. CDR3 protein: CASSPGFYEQYF. The CDR3, as DNA: TGTGCCAGCAGCCCTGGTTTCTACGAGCAGTACTTC.

This clonotype was detected ten times or more. The chain links TRBV11-2 to TRBJ2-3; TRBD2 matches at 8 bases. Trimming at V came to 5 bases and at J to 3 bases, leaving 7 bases not matched to a gene. In germline, CDR1 is SGHAT, CDR2 FQNNGV. The length of the CDR3 is 15 residues. CDR3 amino acids: CASSVSGVRTDTQYF. CDR3 nucleotide sequence: TGTGCCAGCAGCGTTAGCGGGGTGAGGACAGATACGCAGTATTTT.

This clonotype appeared many times. The chain is built from TRBV29-1 and TRBJ1-2, with no clear D. The CDR3 has 12 residues. From germline, CDR1 is SQVTM and CDR2 ANQGSEA. Trimming cost V 6 bases and J 4 bases, with 12 bases left between them. The CDR3 bases are TGCAGCGTCGGTTCCGAGGGCTATGGCTACACCTTC. Protein: CSVGSEGYGYTF. The whole variable domain, remainder taken from reference TRBV29-1 and TRBJ1-2, is SAVISQKPSRDICQRGTSLTIQCQVDSQVTMMFWYRQQPGQSLTLIATANQGSEATYESGFVIDKFPISRPNLTFSTLTVSNMSPEDSSIYLCSVGSEGYGYTFGSGTRLTVV.

This clonotype has ten or more counts. The chain carries TRBV4-1 and TRBJ1-2; 9 nucleotides line up with TRBD1. The CDR3 totals 14 residues. CDR1 is MGHRA and CDR2 is YSYEKL in the germline V gene. Germline trimming cut 0 bases from V and 5 bases from J; bases unmatched to any gene: 1. DNA for the CDR3: TGCGCCAGCAGCCAAGAAGGACAGGGGTATGGCTACACCTTC. Protein product: CASSQEGQGYGYTF.

This clonotype was seen at least ten times. The chain combines TRBV5-1 with TRBJ2-3; no clear D. CDR1 SGHRS and CDR2 YFSETQ come from the germline V gene. V gave up 5 bases and J gave up 2 bases, with 9 bases separating them. The CDR3 length is 13 residues. In DNA, the CDR3 is TGCGCCAGCAGTGCCTCACACACAGATACGCAGTATTTT. Translating gives CASSASHTDTQYF. The complete variable domain, with remaining parts taken from reference TRBV5-1 and TRBJ2-3, reads KAGVTQTPRYLIKTRGQQVTLSCSPISGHRSVSWYQQTPGQGLQFLFEYFSETQRNKGNFPGRFSGRQFSNSRSEMNVSTLELGDSALYLCASSASHTDTQYFGPGTRLTVL.

In its sample, this clonotype was seen many times. CDR3 in amino acids: CASSVEGPAGGGYTF. The CDR3 DNA is TGTGCCAGCAGCGTAGAGGGCCCGGCAGGCGGTGGCTACACCTTC. The V gene is TRBV9, the J gene TRBJ1-2, with no clear D. V lost 0 bases and J lost 7, with 16 bases in between. The CDR3 runs 15 residues. CDR1 is SGDLS, CDR2 YYNGEE, per germline.

This clonotype occurred many times. V usage is TRBV13 and J usage is TRBJ2-1, with D unclear. Trimming took 0 bases from V and 9 from J, leaving 9 bases between them. The germline CDR1 and CDR2 sequences are PRHDT and FYEKMQ (reference sequence). CDR3 length: 13 residues. The CDR3 sequence: CASSLGLVGEQFF. CDR3 sequence (DNA): TGTGCCAGCAGCTTAGGGCTAGTCGGTGAGCAGTTCTTC.

This clonotype was picked up many times. The chain is built from TRBV30 and TRBJ2-7, with TRBD2 matching over 11 bases. The trim removed 2 bases at V and 6 bases at J, leaving 3 bases unmatched. Germline CDR1 is GTSNPN and CDR2 is SVGIG (reference sequence). There are 13 residues in the CDR3. The CDR3: CAWSPLAGVEQYF. DNA for the CDR3: TGTGCCTGGAGTCCACTAGCGGGGGTCGAGCAGTACTTC.

The table lists this clonotype with many counts. The V call is TRBV11-2, the J call TRBJ2-1; D ambiguous. The CDR3 is made up of 13 amino acids. V was trimmed by 4 bases and J by 4 bases, leaving 8 bases between them. Germline CDR1 SGHAT, CDR2 FQNNGV. The CDR3 coding sequence is TGTGCCAGCAGCTCCGCCGAATACAATGAGCAGTTCTTC. It codes for CASSSAEYNEQFF.

This clonotype was counted ten times or more. The chain combines TRBV6-2 or TRBV6-3 with TRBJ1-5; tentative D call: TRBD1 (5 bases). V was clipped by 4 bases and J by 3 bases, with 13 bases between them. The CDR3 contains 15 residues. CDR1 and CDR2 (germline): MNHEY, SVGEGT. CDR3 nucleotide sequence: TGTGCCAGCAGTTGGAGCGGGGGAGTCAATCAGCCCCAGCATTTT. This codes for CASSWSGGVNQPQHF.

Ten or more counts support this clonotype. V is TRBV27 and J is TRBJ2-7, with TRBD1 identical over 9 bases. CDR1 is MNHEY, CDR2 SMNVEV, per germline (reference sequence). V was clipped by 8 bases and J by 6 bases; unmatched bases: 11. The CDR3 totals 14 residues. In DNA, the CDR3 is TGTGCCAGCCAATTCGGGACAGGGTTGGGCGAGCAGTACTTC. Residues: CASQFGTGLGEQYF.

This clonotype was detected ten times or more. This chain links TRBV5-1 with TRBJ2-5, with D perhaps matching TRBD2 (5 bases). The V end lost 0 bases, the J end lost 5 bases, and 14 bases lay between the germline ends. Germline assignment: CDR1 SGHRS and CDR2 YFSETQ. There are 15 residues in the CDR3. The chain's CDR3 is CASSLGHTSSETQYF. The DNA for the CDR3 is TGCGCCAGCAGCTTGGGACATACTAGTTCCGAGACCCAGTACTTC.

This clonotype was recorded many times. V and J are TRBV29-1 and TRBJ2-3; possibly TRBD1 or TRBD2 for D (6 bases each). Per germline, CDR1 SQVTM and CDR2 ANQGSEA. Trimming stripped 4 bases from V and 0 bases from J, with 11 bases between. The CDR3 sequence is 14 residues long. The CDR3 protein is CSVVGGPSTDTQYF. Here the CDR3 DNA reads TGCAGCGTTGTAGGGGGGCCTAGCACAGATACGCAGTATTTT.

This clonotype was picked up many times. The rearrangement links TRBV24-1 to TRBJ1-5; D is uncertain. Germline V gene sequence: CDR1 KGHDR, CDR2 SFDVKD. The germline V and J ends were trimmed by 5 bases and 6 bases, with 10 bases remaining between them. This CDR3 comprises 13 residues. Here the CDR3 reads CATSGLGGQPQHF. The CDR3, as DNA: TGTGCCACCAGTGGACTCGGAGGTCAGCCCCAGCATTTT.

Ten or more counts support this clonotype. The chain couples TRBV20-1 to TRBJ1-3, with D hard to call. CDR1 is DFQATT, CDR2 SNEGSKA, per germline (reference sequence). The CDR3 extends over 15 amino acids. Trimming shortened V by 0 bases and J by 2 bases, and 11 bases separated the two germline ends. The DNA of the CDR3 is TGCAGTGCTAGAGATTATAGCGCGGCTGGAAACACCATATATTTT. Protein sequence: CSARDYSAAGNTIYF.